This T cell receptor (beta chain) was recorded in a study of cytomegalovirus exposure and HLA in healthy donors. Findings and caveats of the study: Among TCR beta chains, those listed as cytomegalovirus-associated numbered around 180. As was reported, the classifier diagnosed cytomegalovirus status with high specificity and sensitivity.

As concerns this clone: Its antigen is still unknown.

Sequenced by immunoSEQ multiplex PCR; TCRdb stores in-frame clones only, minus some. The table has around 160,000 clones, approximately 90% seen once; the top ten hold roughly 3%. The length of the CDR3 is 10 residues. V lost 8 bases, J lost 10 bases, and 11 bases lay in between. Germline loops: CDR1 MNHEY, CDR2 SMNVEV (reference sequence). The study drew the donors from its roughly 110-subject validation cohort, separate from the 666-subject first cohort. The chain carries TRBV27 and TRBJ1-1, with a tentative D call TRBD1 (6 bases). What was sequenced was PBMCs. The TCR sequence derives from a man between 18 and 29 years old in good health and CMV-seronegative. The CDR3 nucleotides are TGTGCCAGCTTGGGACAACGAGCTTTCTTT. Its translation is CASLGQRAFF.